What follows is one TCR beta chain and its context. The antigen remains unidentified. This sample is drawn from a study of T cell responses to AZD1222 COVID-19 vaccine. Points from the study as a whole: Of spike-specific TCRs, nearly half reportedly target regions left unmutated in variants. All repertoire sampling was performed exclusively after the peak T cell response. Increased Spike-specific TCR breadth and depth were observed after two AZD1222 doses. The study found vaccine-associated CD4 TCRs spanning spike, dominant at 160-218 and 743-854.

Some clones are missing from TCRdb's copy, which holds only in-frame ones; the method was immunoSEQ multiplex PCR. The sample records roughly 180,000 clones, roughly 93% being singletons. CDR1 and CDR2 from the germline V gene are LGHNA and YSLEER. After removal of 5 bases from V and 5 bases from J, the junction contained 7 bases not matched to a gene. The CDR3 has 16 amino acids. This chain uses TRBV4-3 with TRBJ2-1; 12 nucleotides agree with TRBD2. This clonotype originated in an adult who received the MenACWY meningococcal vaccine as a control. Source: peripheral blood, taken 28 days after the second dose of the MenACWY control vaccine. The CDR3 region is CASSVRTSGEDNEQFF. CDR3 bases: TGCGCCAGCAGCGTTCGGACTAGCGGGGAGGACAATGAGCAGTTCTTC.